This is a list of T cell receptor beta chains from one sample in a study of blood T cell repertoires in COVID-19. The table came from immunoSEQ multiplex PCR; TCRdb's copy has only in-frame clones and leaves some out. The sample lists 200,000 to 250,000 clones, 80% to 85% occurring once. The sequenced material came from peripheral blood. These TCRs come from a woman older than 75 with active or convalescent COVID-19. Each CDR3 is given without its conserved first and last residue. The order of the fields is V gene, CDR3 length, J gene, CDR3 protein.

V: TRBV7-8; length: 16; J: TRBJ1-5; CDR3: ASSLARKGSYSNQPQH
V: TRBV2; length: 12; J: TRBJ2-3; CDR3: ASSSGQSTDTQY
V: TRBV3-1/TRBV3-2; length: 12; J: TRBJ1-2; CDR3: ASSQDYGGDGYT
V: TRBV5-6; length: 11; J: TRBJ2-7; CDR3: ASRLRGSYEQY
V: TRBV7-7; length: 13; J: TRBJ2-5; CDR3: ASSLKVGGEETQY
V: TRBV6-5; length: 12; J: TRBJ1-2; CDR3: ASSYSGGHYGYT
V: TRBV3-1/TRBV3-2; length: 17; J: TRBJ1-3; CDR3: ASSPKGQGGESSGNTIY
V: TRBV14; length: 12; J: TRBJ1-4; CDR3: ASRRTATNEKLF
V: TRBV28; length: 10; J: TRBJ2-3; CDR3: ATFSPTDTQY
V: TRBV9; length: 13; J: TRBJ2-3; CDR3: ASSVMGIPTDTQY
V: TRBV4-2; length: 12; J: TRBJ2-2; CDR3: ASNGGGRTGELF
V: TRBV28; length: 11; J: TRBJ2-7; CDR3: ASRGQSHYEQY
V: TRBV6-2/TRBV6-3; length: 14; J: TRBJ1-2; CDR3: ASSSRDRPSNYGYT
V: TRBV27; length: 13; J: TRBJ1-4; CDR3: ASSLHRGSVEKLF
V: TRBV11-3; length: 14; J: TRBJ2-2; CDR3: ASSTSWGGRTGELF
V: TRBV19; length: 12; J: TRBJ1-1; CDR3: ASIREGPGTEAF
V: TRBV29-1; length: 13; J: TRBJ2-1; CDR3: SVERGQGVDNEQF
V: TRBV3-1/TRBV3-2; length: 14; J: TRBJ2-5; CDR3: ASSRRTGGGKETQY
V: TRBV6-6; length: 14; J: TRBJ2-7; CDR3: ASSPHRGTGSYEQY
V: TRBV6-6; length: 12; J: TRBJ2-7; CDR3: ASSAGTPLYEQY
V: TRBV7-6; length: 13; J: TRBJ2-3; CDR3: ASSLEARYTDTQY
V: TRBV6-5; length: 13; J: TRBJ2-1; CDR3: ASEGRGRGYNEQF
V: TRBV7-3; length: 18; J: TRBJ2-1; CDR3: ASSFRRDRGSLSSYNEQF
V: TRBV7-7; length: 14; J: TRBJ2-1; CDR3: ASSLRLGQGSNEQF
V: TRBV4-2; length: 14; J: TRBJ2-3; CDR3: ASSPVGVGATDTQY
V: TRBV2; length: 11; J: TRBJ2-3; CDR3: ASSRTGGDTQY
V: TRBV7-8; length: 13; J: TRBJ1-6; CDR3: ASSLVRGNGAPLH
V: TRBV2; length: 12; J: TRBJ1-1; CDR3: ASTDRVSGTEAF